Listed below are T cell receptor beta chains from one sample, sequenced in a study of blood T cell repertoires in COVID-19. TCRdb keeps only in-frame clones here, not all; method: immunoSEQ multiplex PCR. The sample contains 130,000 to 150,000 clones, about 86% of which appear only once. The sequenced sample was peripheral blood. The receptors derive from a human donor in a cohort sampled during active COVID-19. Each CDR3 is given with its conserved first and last residue. The order of the fields is V gene, D gene, J gene, clone size, CDR3 protein, CDR3 DNA. D genes are given only for firm matches. The size entry is marked missing in some rows and otherwise reads once, few, many or a size class.

TRBV6-4,NA,TRBJ2-7,NA,CASSDFLPGGLSYEQYF,TGTGCCAGCAGTGATTTCCTTCCTGGCGGACTCTCCTACGAGCAGTACTTC
TRBV7-9,TRBD1,TRBJ2-7,NA,CASSWTGMSYEQYF,TGTGCCAGCAGCTGGACAGGGATGTCCTACGAGCAGTACTTC
TRBV19,NA,TRBJ2-7,NA,CASSSTGTYEQYF,TGTGCCAGTAGTAGTACAGGGACCTACGAGCAGTACTTC
TRBV27,TRBD1,TRBJ2-7,NA,CASRGQGAHEQYF,TGTGCCAGCAGGGGACAGGGGGCCCACGAGCAGTACTTC
TRBV7-9,NA,TRBJ1-3,NA,CAIILRTASGNTIYF,TGTGCCATCATCCTGAGGACTGCTTCTGGAAACACCATATATTTT
TRBV13,TRBD2,TRBJ2-7,few,CASSLGREGPPYEQYF,TGTGCCAGCAGCTTAGGTCGGGAGGGACCTCCCTACGAGCAGTACTTC
TRBV19,TRBD1,TRBJ1-5,NA,CASSEYRGSNQPQHF,TGTGCCAGTAGTGAATACAGGGGTAGTAACCAGCCCCAGCATTTT
TRBV11-2,TRBD1,TRBJ1-1,once,CASRLDRGNTEAFF,TGTGCCAGCAGGCTGGACAGGGGGAACACTGAAGCTTTCTTT
TRBV5-1,TRBD2,TRBJ2-5,once,CASRALLAREETQYF,TGCGCCAGCAGAGCCCTACTAGCGCGGGAAGAGACCCAGTACTTC
TRBV6-2/TRBV6-3,NA,TRBJ2-7,NA,CASSFGADYEQYF,TGTGCCAGCAGTTTTGGGGCCGACTACGAGCAGTACTTC
TRBV9,NA,TRBJ2-5,NA,CASSVESYQETQYF,TGTGCCAGCAGCGTAGAATCTTACCAAGAGACCCAGTACTTC
TRBV6-5,TRBD2,TRBJ2-1,NA,CASSLLAAYNEQFF,TGTGCCAGCAGTTTACTAGCGGCCTACAATGAGCAGTTCTTC
TRBV15,NA,TRBJ2-5,few,CATSRGGGQKKETQYF,TGTGCCACCAGCAGAGGAGGAGGACAGAAAAAAGAGACCCAGTACTTC
TRBV7-9,TRBD2,TRBJ2-5,NA,CASSLKVAGRQETQYF,TGTGCCAGCAGCTTAAAAGTAGCGGGACGGCAAGAGACCCAGTACTTC
TRBV4-1,NA,TRBJ1-2,NA,CASSQDPGRGGYTF,TGCGCCAGCAGCCAAGATCCGGGGCGGGGTGGCTACACCTTC
TRBV3-1/TRBV3-2,NA,TRBJ2-7,NA,CASSQRYEQYF,TGTGCCAGCAGCCAGAGGTACGAGCAGTACTTC
TRBV19,NA,TRBJ1-1,NA,CASRVRGMNTEAFF,TGTGCCAGTAGAGTCCGGGGAATGAACACTGAAGCTTTCTTT
TRBV6-2/TRBV6-3,TRBD1,TRBJ2-7,NA,CASSSPGTGGHEQYF,TGTGCCAGCAGTTCCCCCGGGACAGGGGGCCACGAGCAGTACTTC
TRBV12-3/TRBV12-4,NA,TRBJ2-2,NA,CASSFQTTGELFF,TGTGCCAGCAGTTTTCAGACTACCGGGGAGCTGTTTTTT
TRBV7-3,NA,TRBJ2-7,NA,CASSLNGGTYYEQYF,TGTGCCAGCAGCTTAAATGGCGGGACCTACTACGAGCAGTACTTC
TRBV5-1,TRBD2,TRBJ2-7,NA,CASSLGLAGSYEQYF,TGCGCCAGCAGCTTGGGGTTAGCGGGATCCTACGAGCAGTACTTC
TRBV11-3,TRBD2,TRBJ2-2,NA,CASSSSGAVTGELFF,TGTGCCAGCAGCTCAAGCGGGGCAGTAACCGGGGAGCTGTTTTTT
TRBV19,TRBD2,TRBJ2-1,NA,CASQTGLAGSSYNEQFF,TGTGCCAGTCAAACGGGACTAGCGGGAAGCTCCTACAATGAGCAGTTCTTC
TRBV4-2,NA,TRBJ1-4,once,CASSGGGSNEKLFF,TGTGCCAGCAGCGGGGGAGGTTCTAATGAAAAACTGTTTTTT
TRBV6-2/TRBV6-3,TRBD2,TRBJ2-7,NA,CASSWVAGGSSYEQYF,TGTGCCAGCAGCTGGGTAGCGGGAGGGAGCTCCTACGAGCAGTACTTC
TRBV7-3,NA,TRBJ2-7,NA,CASSLSPNYEQYF,TGTGCCAGCAGCTTAAGCCCTAACTACGAGCAGTACTTC
TRBV28,NA,TRBJ2-7,NA,CASSLVIPQAGAQQYF,TGTGCCAGCAGTTTAGTGATCCCCCAGGCGGGGGCTCAGCAGTACTTC
TRBV6-5,TRBD1,TRBJ2-1,NA,CASSYLPGTGTEQFF,TGTGCCAGCAGTTACTTGCCCGGGACAGGGACTGAGCAGTTCTTC
TRBV4-2,NA,TRBJ1-4,NA,CASSQDLQGNEKLFF,TGTGCCAGCAGCCAAGATCTACAGGGTAATGAAAAACTGTTTTTT
TRBV4-3,TRBD2,TRBJ2-2,NA,CASSQDALAGSPRELFF,TGCGCCAGCAGCCAAGACGCCCTAGCGGGCAGCCCCAGGGAGCTGTTTTTT
TRBV11-2,NA,TRBJ2-1,NA,CASSPLRGPSYNEQFF,TGTGCCAGCAGCCCGCTAAGGGGCCCCTCCTACAATGAGCAGTTCTTC
TRBV14,NA,TRBJ1-3,NA,CASSLYRAGNTIYF,TGTGCCAGCAGCCTCTACAGGGCTGGAAACACCATATATTTT
TRBV18,NA,TRBJ2-6,few,CASSPPSGANVLTF,TGTGCCAGCTCACCACCGTCAGGGGCCAACGTCCTGACTTTC
TRBV12-3/TRBV12-4,NA,TRBJ1-6,NA,CASSSPNNSPLHF,TGTGCCAGCAGTTCCCCCAATAATTCACCCCTCCACTTT
TRBV15,TRBD1,TRBJ1-1,NA,CATSSKTGGHTEAFF,TGTGCCACCAGCAGCAAGACAGGGGGTCACACTGAAGCTTTCTTT
TRBV19,NA,TRBJ2-3,NA,CASSIYNADTQYF,TGTGCCAGTAGTATATACAACGCAGATACGCAGTATTTT
TRBV16,NA,TRBJ2-7,NA,CASSQSTSWTATYEQYF,TGTGCCAGCAGCCAATCTACTAGTTGGACGGCAACCTACGAGCAGTACTTC
TRBV29-1,TRBD1,TRBJ2-7,NA,CSAGTGDYEQYF,TGCAGCGCAGGGACAGGGGACTACGAGCAGTACTTC
TRBV7-3,NA,TRBJ1-5,few,CASSLRQINQPQHF,TGTGCCAGCAGCTTACGACAGATCAATCAGCCCCAGCATTTT
TRBV5-1,TRBD1,TRBJ1-3,NA,CASSGTGAGNTIYF,TGCGCCAGCAGCGGAACAGGGGCAGGAAACACCATATATTTT
TRBV11-2,TRBD1,TRBJ2-7,NA,CASSQDRRPYEQYF,TGTGCCAGCAGCCAGGACAGGCGGCCCTACGAGCAGTACTTC
TRBV12-5,TRBD1,TRBJ1-1,NA,CASGLVLSRTGMGNTEAFF,TGTGCTAGTGGTTTGGTACTAAGTCGGACAGGGATGGGGAACACTGAAGCTTTCTTT
TRBV10-3,NA,TRBJ2-1,NA,CAISPSVSYNEQFF,TGTGCCATCAGCCCCAGCGTATCCTACAATGAGCAGTTCTTC
TRBV15,TRBD1,TRBJ1-5,NA,CATSRDPPTGLVQPQHF,TGTGCCACCAGCAGAGACCCCCCGACAGGGTTGGTACAGCCCCAGCATTTT
TRBV5-5,NA,TRBJ1-6,NA,CASSLQGDGSPLHF,TGTGCCAGCAGCCTACAGGGCGACGGTTCACCCCTCCACTTT